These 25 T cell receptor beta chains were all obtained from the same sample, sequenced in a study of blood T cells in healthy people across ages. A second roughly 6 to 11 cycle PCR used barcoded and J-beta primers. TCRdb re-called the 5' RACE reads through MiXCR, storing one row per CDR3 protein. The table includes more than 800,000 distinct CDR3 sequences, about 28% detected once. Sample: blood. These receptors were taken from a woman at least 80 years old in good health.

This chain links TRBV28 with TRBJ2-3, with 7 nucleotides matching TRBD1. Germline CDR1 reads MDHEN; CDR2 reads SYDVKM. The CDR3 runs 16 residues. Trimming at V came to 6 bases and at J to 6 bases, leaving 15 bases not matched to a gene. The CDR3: CASRCRPGQLKDTQYF. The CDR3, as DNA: TGTGCCAGCAGATGTAGACCGGGACAGCTTAAGGATACGCAGTATTTT.

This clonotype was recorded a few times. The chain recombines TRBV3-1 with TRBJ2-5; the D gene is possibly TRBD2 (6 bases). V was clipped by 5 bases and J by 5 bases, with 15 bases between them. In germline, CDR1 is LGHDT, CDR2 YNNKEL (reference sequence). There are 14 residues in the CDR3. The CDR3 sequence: CASSKGLATETQYF. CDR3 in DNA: TGTGCCAGCAGCAAGGGACTGGCGACGGAGACCCAGTACTTC.

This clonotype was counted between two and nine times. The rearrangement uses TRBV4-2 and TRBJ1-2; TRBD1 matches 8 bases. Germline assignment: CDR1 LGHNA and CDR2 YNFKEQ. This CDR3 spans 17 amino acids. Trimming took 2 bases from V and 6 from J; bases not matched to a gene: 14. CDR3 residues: CASSQLGQEILRNGYTF. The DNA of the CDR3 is TGTGCCAGCAGCCAACTGGGACAGGAAATTTTAAGAAATGGCTACACCTTC.

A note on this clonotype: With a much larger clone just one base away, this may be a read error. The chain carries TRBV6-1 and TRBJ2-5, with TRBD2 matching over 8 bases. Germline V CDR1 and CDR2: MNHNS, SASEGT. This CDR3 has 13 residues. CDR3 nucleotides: TGTGCCAGCCGCGGGGGGATCCAAGGGACCCAGTACTTC. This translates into CASRGGIQGTQYF.

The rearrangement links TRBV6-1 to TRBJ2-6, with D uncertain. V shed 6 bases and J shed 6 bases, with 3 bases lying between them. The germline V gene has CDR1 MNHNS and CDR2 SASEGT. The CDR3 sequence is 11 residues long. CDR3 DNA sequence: TGTGCCAGCAGATTGGCCAACGTCCTGACTTTC. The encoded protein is CASRLANVLTF.

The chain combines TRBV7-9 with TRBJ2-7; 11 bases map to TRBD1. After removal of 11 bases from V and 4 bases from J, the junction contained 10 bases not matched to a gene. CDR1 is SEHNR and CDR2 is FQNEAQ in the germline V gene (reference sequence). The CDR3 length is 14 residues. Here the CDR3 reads CAGGGQGEIYEQYF. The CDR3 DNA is TGTGCCGGGGGGGGACAGGGGGAAATTTACGAGCAGTACTTC. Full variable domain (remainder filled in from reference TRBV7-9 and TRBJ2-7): DTGVSQNPRHKITKRGQNVTFRCDPISEHNRLYWYRQTLGQGPEFLTYFQNEAQLEKSRLLSDRFSAERPKGSFSTLEIQRTEQGDSAMYLCAGGGQGEIYEQYFGPGTRLTVT.

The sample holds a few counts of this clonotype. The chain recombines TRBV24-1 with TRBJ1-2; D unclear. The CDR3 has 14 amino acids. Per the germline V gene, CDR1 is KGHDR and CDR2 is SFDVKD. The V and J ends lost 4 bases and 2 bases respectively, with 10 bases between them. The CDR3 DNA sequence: TGTGCCACCAGTGACTCGGGATTCAACTATGGCTACACCTTC. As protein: CATSDSGFNYGYTF.

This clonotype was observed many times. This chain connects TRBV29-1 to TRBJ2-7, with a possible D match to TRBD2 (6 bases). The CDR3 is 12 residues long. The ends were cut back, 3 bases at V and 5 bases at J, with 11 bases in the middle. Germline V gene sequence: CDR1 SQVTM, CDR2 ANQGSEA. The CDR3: CSVDLTSNEQYF. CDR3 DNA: TGCAGCGTTGACCTTACTAGCAACGAGCAGTACTTC.

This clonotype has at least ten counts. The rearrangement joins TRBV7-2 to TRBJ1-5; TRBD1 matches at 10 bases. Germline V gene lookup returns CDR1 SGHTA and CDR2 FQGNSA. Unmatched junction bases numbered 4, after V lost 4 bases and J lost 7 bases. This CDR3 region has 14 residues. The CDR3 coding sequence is TGTGCCAGCAGCTCGGGACAGGGGTGGCAGCCCCAGCATTTT. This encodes CASSSGQGWQPQHF.

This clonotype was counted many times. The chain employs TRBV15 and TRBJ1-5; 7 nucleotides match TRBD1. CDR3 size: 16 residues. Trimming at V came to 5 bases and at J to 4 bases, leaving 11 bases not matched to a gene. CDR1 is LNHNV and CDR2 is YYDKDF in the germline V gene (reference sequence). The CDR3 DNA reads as TGTGCCACCAGCGTTTCCGGGACAGTCCGGAATCAGCCCCAGCATTTT. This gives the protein CATSVSGTVRNQPQHF.

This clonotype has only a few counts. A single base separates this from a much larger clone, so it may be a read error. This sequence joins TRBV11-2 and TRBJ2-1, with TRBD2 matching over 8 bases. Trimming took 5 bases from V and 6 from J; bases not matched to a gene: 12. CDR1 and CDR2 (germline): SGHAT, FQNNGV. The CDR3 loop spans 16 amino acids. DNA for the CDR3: TGTGCCAGCAGCCCTTCCCGGGGGGGCCTGCGCAATGAGCAGTTCTTC. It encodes CASSPSRGGLRNEQFF.

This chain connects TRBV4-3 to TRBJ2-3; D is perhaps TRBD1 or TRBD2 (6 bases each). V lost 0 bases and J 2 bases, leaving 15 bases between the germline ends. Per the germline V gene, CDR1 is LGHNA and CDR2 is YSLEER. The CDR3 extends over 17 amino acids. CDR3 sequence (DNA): TGCGCCAGCAGCCAAGAGGGTGGGGGGCTTTCCACAGATACGCAGTATTTT. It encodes CASSQEGGGLSTDTQYF.

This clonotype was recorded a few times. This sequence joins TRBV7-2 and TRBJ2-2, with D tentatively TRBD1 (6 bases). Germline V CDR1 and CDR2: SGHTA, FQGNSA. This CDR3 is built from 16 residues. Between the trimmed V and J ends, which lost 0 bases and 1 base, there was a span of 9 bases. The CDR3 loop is CASSLALTGNTGELFF. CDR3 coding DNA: TGTGCCAGCAGCTTAGCCCTGACAGGGAACACCGGGGAGCTGTTTTTT.

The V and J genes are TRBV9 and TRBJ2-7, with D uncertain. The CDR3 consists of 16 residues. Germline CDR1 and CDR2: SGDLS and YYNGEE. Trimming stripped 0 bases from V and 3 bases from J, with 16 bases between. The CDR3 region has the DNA TGTGCCAGCAGCGTAGCACGCCAAAACCCAATCTACGAGCAGTACTTC. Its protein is CASSVARQNPIYEQYF.

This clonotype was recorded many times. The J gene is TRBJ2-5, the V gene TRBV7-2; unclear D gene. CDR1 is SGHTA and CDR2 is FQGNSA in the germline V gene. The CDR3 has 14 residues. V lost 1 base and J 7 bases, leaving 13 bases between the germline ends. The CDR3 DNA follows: TGTGCCAGCAGCTTAGGGTTTGGCGGTGGGACCCAGTACTTC. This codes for CASSLGFGGGTQYF.

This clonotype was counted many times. The CDR3 bases are TGTGCCAGCAGTACGCGCGGACAAGCTAGCAATCAGCCCCAGCATTTT. It is translated as CASSTRGQASNQPQHF. The chain uses TRBV6-1 and TRBJ1-5, with D perhaps TRBD1 (5 bases). The germline V gene has CDR1 MNHNS and CDR2 SASEGT. CDR3 length: 16 amino acids. V lost 5 bases and J 0 bases, leaving 14 bases between the germline ends.

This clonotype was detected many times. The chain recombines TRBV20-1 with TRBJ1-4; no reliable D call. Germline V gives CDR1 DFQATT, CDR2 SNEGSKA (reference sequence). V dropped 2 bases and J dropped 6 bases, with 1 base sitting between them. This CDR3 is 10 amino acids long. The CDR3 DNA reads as TGCAGTGCTAGACATGAAAAACTGTTTTTT. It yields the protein CSARHEKLFF.

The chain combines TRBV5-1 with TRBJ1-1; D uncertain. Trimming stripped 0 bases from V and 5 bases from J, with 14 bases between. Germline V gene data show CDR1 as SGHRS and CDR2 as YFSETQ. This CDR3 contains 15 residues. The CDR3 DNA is TGCGCCAGCAGCTTGGCCCCAGTCTTCTCGACTGAAGCTTTCTTT. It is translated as CASSLAPVFSTEAFF. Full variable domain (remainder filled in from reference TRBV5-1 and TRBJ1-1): KAGVTQTPRYLIKTRGQQVTLSCSPISGHRSVSWYQQTPGQGLQFLFEYFSETQRNKGNFPGRFSGRQFSNSRSEMNVSTLELGDSALYLCASSLAPVFSTEAFFGQGTRLTVV.

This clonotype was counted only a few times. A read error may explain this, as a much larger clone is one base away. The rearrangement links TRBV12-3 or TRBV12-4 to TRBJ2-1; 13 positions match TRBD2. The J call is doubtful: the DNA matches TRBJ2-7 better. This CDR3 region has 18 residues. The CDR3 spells CASSLGTSGGPPYNEQYF. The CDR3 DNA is TGTGCCAGCAGTTTAGGGACTAGCGGGGGACCCCCCTACAATGAGCAGTACTTC.

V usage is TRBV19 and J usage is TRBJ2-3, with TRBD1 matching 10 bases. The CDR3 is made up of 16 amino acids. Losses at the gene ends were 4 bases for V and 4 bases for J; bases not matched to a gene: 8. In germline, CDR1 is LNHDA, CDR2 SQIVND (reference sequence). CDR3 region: CASSRRQGASADTQYF. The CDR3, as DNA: TGTGCCAGTAGTAGAAGACAGGGGGCTTCAGCAGATACGCAGTATTTT.

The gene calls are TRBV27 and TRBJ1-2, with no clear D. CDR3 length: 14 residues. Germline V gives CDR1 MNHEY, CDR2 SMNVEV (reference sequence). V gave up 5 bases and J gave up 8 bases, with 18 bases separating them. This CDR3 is CASSAPDLLGGYTF. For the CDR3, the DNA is TGTGCCAGCAGTGCCCCGGATCTTCTAGGGGGCTACACCTTC.

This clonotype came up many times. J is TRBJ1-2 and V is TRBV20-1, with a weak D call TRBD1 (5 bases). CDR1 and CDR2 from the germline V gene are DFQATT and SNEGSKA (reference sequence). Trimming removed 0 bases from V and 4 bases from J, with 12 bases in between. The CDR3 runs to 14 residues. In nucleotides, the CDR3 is TGCAGTGCTAGAGATCCCTCGGGGGTCTATGGCTACACCTTC. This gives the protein CSARDPSGVYGYTF.

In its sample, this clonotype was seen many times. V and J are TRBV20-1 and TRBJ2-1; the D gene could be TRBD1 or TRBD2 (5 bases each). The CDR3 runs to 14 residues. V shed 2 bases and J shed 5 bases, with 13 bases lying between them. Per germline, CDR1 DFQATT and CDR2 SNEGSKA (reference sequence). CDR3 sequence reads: CSARKGYGDNEQFF. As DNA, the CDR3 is TGCAGTGCTAGAAAGGGGTACGGGGACAATGAGCAGTTCTTC.

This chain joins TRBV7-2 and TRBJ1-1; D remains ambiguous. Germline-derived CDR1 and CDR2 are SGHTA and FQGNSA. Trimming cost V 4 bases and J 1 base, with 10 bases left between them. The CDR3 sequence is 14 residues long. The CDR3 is CASSSRAPNTEAFF. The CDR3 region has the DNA TGTGCCAGCAGCTCGCGGGCCCCGAACACTGAAGCTTTCTTT.

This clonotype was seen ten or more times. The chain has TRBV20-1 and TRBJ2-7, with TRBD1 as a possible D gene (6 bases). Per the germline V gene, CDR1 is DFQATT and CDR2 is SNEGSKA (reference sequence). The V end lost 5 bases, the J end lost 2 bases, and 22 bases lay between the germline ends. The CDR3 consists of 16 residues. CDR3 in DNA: TGCAGTGCTTCCAAACCTACAGGGATGTCAGCCTACGAGCAGTACTTC. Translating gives CSASKPTGMSAYEQYF.